These 29 T cell receptor beta chains share one sample of origin, sequenced in a study of blood T cell repertoires in COVID-19. Sequencing was performed with immunoSEQ multiplex PCR; in TCRdb, only in-frame clones are kept and a portion is missing. The profile shows approximately 82,000 clones, approximately 78% of them singletons. The sample consisted of peripheral blood. These receptors originate from a man over 45 with active or convalescent COVID-19.

This clone has only one observation. The chain couples TRBV5-1 to TRBJ1-6; weak D call: TRBD1 (5 bases). The CDR3 is 16 residues long. Looked up from germline, CDR1 is SGHRS and CDR2 is YFSETQ. The ends were cut back, 0 bases at V and 5 bases at J, with 12 bases in the middle. The CDR3 DNA reads TGCGCCAGCAGCTTGGCTCAGACAGCCGATAATTCACCCCTCCACTTT. Its translation is CASSLAQTADNSPLHF.

The chain recombines TRBV19 with TRBJ2-2; TRBD2 matches at 7 bases. Germline-derived CDR1 and CDR2 are LNHDA and SQIVND (reference sequence). The CDR3 length is 16 residues. Trimming at V came to 7 bases and at J to 5 bases, leaving 13 bases not matched to a gene. CDR3 bases: TGTGCCAGTACCCCCCCGGGGTGGGGAGGGACCGGGGAGCTGTTTTTT. Protein sequence: CASTPPGWGGTGELFF.

V is TRBV24-1 and J is TRBJ2-1, with TRBD2 identical over 11 bases. V lost 6 bases to trimming and J lost 4 bases; unmatched junction nucleotides: 13. CDR3 length: 18 amino acids. Germline CDR1 KGHDR, CDR2 SFDVKD. This CDR3 reads CATSQDLAGGPGYNEQFF. The CDR3 coding sequence is TGTGCCACCAGTCAAGATTTAGCGGGGGGGCCCGGTTACAATGAGCAGTTCTTC.

V gene TRBV3-1 (or the pseudogene TRBV3-2) combines with J gene TRBJ1-5; D unclear. CDR1 is LGHDT and CDR2 is YNNKEL in the germline V gene (reference sequence). The V end lost 1 base, the J end lost 6 bases, and 10 bases lay between the germline ends. The CDR3 loop spans 14 amino acids. The CDR3 nucleotides are TGTGCCAGCAGCCAAGCTGGAGGCGGTCAGCCCCAGCATTTT. Residues: CASSQAGGGQPQHF.

The chain links TRBV30 to TRBJ2-5; TRBD1 aligns across 10 bases. The CDR3 totals 15 residues. V dropped 7 bases and J dropped 5; count of bases not matched to a gene: 13. Germline loops: CDR1 GTSNPN, CDR2 SVGIG (reference sequence). The CDR3 protein is CASHKGQGIGETQYF. The CDR3 DNA follows: TGTGCCTCCCACAAGGGACAGGGGATAGGGGAGACCCAGTACTTC.

This chain links TRBV2 with TRBJ1-4; 10 bases line up with TRBD1. Germline V gene sequence: CDR1 SNHLY, CDR2 FYNNEI. The ends lost 7 bases at V and 8 bases at J; junction bases unmatched: 10. The CDR3 is 15 residues long. This chain's CDR3 is CASKGRGTGDEKLFF. CDR3 in DNA: TGTGCCAGCAAGGGACGCGGGACAGGGGACGAAAAACTGTTTTTT.

The chain uses TRBV27 and TRBJ1-4, with a tentative D call TRBD1 (6 bases). Germline CDR1 MNHEY, CDR2 SMNVEV (reference sequence). The CDR3 spans 15 residues. The V end was cut by 5 bases, the J end by 2 bases, with 12 bases between. For the CDR3, the DNA is TGTGCCAGCAGTCCCTACAGGGATACTAATGAAAAACTGTTTTTT. Its protein is CASSPYRDTNEKLFF. The entire variable domain, with the rest obtained from reference TRBV27 and TRBJ1-4, is as follows: EAQVTQNPRYLITVTGKKLTVTCSQNMNHEYMSWYRQDPGLGLRQIYYSMNVEVTDKGDVPEGYKVSRKEKRNFPLILESPSPNQTSLYFCASSPYRDTNEKLFFGSGTQLSVL.

The chain couples TRBV19 to TRBJ1-5; D not resolved. This CDR3 is 13 amino acids long. Germline V gene lookup returns CDR1 LNHDA and CDR2 SQIVND (reference sequence). Trimming took 3 bases from V and 6 from J, leaving 9 bases between them. The CDR3 nucleotides are TGTGCCAGTAGTATCCTGACGGGTCAGCCCCAGCATTTT. It translates to CASSILTGQPQHF. The variable domain in full, completed from reference TRBV19 and TRBJ1-5, reads DGGITQSPKYLFRKEGQNVTLSCEQNLNHDAMYWYRQDPGQGLRLIYYSQIVNDFQKGDIAEGYSVSREKKESFPLTVTSAQKNPTAFYLCASSILTGQPQHFGDGTRLSIL.

The chain recombines TRBV12-3 or TRBV12-4 with TRBJ2-7, with D tentatively TRBD2 (5 bases). The length of the CDR3 is 13 residues. The germline V and J ends were trimmed by 2 bases and 2 bases, with 7 bases remaining between them. The CDR3 nucleotides are TGTGCCAGCAGTTTAACCGGGGCCTACGAGCAGTACTTC. Protein product: CASSLTGAYEQYF.

There are many counts of this clone. The J gene is TRBJ2-5, the V gene TRBV4-2, with a weak D call TRBD1 (5 bases). Between the trimmed V and J ends, which lost 2 bases and 4 bases, there was a span of 8 bases. This CDR3 spans 13 amino acids. Germline values: CDR1 LGHNA, CDR2 YNFKEQ. The chain's CDR3 is CASSQRTGETQYF. CDR3 DNA sequence: TGTGCCAGCAGCCAACGAACAGGAGAGACCCAGTACTTC.

The chain's CDR3 is CSVEDAGRGPNYGYTF. CDR3 nucleotides: TGCAGCGTTGAAGATGCGGGCAGGGGGCCCAACTATGGCTACACCTTC. V is TRBV29-1 and J is TRBJ1-2; TRBD1 aligns across 8 bases. V trimming: 0 bases; J trimming: 2 bases; junction bases outside the gene matches: 8. The CDR3 length is 16 residues. The V gene's germline CDR1 is SQVTM and CDR2 ANQGSEA.

The rearrangement joins TRBV4-3 to TRBJ2-7, with D maybe TRBD2 (6 bases). The CDR3 runs to 15 residues. V dropped 0 bases and J dropped 2 bases, with 11 bases sitting between them. Looked up from germline, CDR1 is LGHNA and CDR2 is YSLEER. The CDR3 region is CASSQDWASAYEQYF. CDR3 coding DNA: TGCGCCAGCAGCCAAGATTGGGCTAGCGCCTACGAGCAGTACTTC.

The V and J genes are TRBV3-1 (or the pseudogene TRBV3-2) and TRBJ2-7; tentative D call: TRBD1 (6 bases). This CDR3 has 14 amino acids. Germline V gene lookup returns CDR1 LGHDT and CDR2 YNNKEL (reference sequence). The V end was cut by 0 bases, the J end by 6 bases, with 12 bases between. This CDR3 reads CASSQDARGSEQYF. The CDR3 coding sequence is TGTGCCAGCAGCCAAGATGCTAGGGGGTCCGAGCAGTACTTC.

This chain joins TRBV2 and TRBJ1-1; D is possibly TRBD1 (6 bases). CDR1 is SNHLY and CDR2 is FYNNEI in the germline V gene. This CDR3 is built from 14 residues. The V end was cut by 4 bases, the J end by 6 bases, with 15 bases between. CDR3 in DNA: TGTGCCAGCAGTGGTTTGGGGGCCAGCCCTGAAGCTTTCTTT. Translated, it gives CASSGLGASPEAFF.

The chain is built from TRBV5-4 and TRBJ1-2, with D possibly being TRBD1 (5 bases). V was pared by 0 bases and J by 4 bases, with 16 bases between. The germline CDR1 and CDR2 sequences are SGHNT and YYREEE (reference sequence). This CDR3 is built from 16 residues. CDR3 DNA sequence: TGTGCCAGCAGCTTGGGGCGACAGTTAGTGAGCTATGGCTACACCTTC. Its translation: CASSLGRQLVSYGYTF.

The J gene is TRBJ1-6, the V gene TRBV28, with 8 bases fitting TRBD1. The germline V gene encodes CDR1 MDHEN and CDR2 SYDVKM. V was clipped by 2 bases and J by 6 bases; unmatched bases: 0. The CDR3 consists of 14 residues. CDR3 loop: CASSLQGANSPLHF. The DNA of the CDR3 is TGTGCCAGCAGTTTACAGGGGGCTAATTCACCCCTCCACTTT.

This clone was counted between two and nine times. CDR3 region: CASSPWPLSSGNQETQYF. The DNA of the CDR3 is TGTGCCAGCAGCCCCTGGCCGTTGTCTAGCGGGAACCAAGAGACCCAGTACTTC. This chain joins TRBV7-6 and TRBJ2-5; TRBD2 matches 9 bases. Germline values: CDR1 SGHVS, CDR2 FNYEAQ. J was trimmed by 0 bases and V by 5 bases; bases with no gene match: 13. This CDR3 is built from 18 residues.

This chain's CDR3 is CATSDGGANEKLFF. The CDR3 coding sequence is TGTGCCACCAGTGATGGCGGGGCTAATGAAAAACTGTTTTTT. The chain joins TRBV24-1 to TRBJ1-4; D is unresolved. Trimming stripped 3 bases from V and 3 bases from J, with 7 bases between. The CDR3 contains 14 residues. The germline CDR1 and CDR2 sequences are KGHDR and SFDVKD.

This chain links TRBV7-8 with TRBJ1-1; weak D call: TRBD1 (6 bases). Deletions cut 5 bases from V and 7 bases from J, with 11 bases between. This CDR3 region has 12 residues. Germline V gene lookup returns CDR1 SGHVS and CDR2 FQNEAQ. The CDR3 bases are TGTGCCAGCAGCCGAGAGGGGGTTGAAGCTTTCTTT. It codes for CASSREGVEAFF.

This clone was counted only a few times. The sample holds other DNA sequences that translate to the same CDR3. The chain recombines TRBV5-4 with TRBJ2-7; D unresolved. The CDR3 totals 15 residues. Germline CDR1 reads SGHNT; CDR2 reads YYREEE (reference sequence). Trimming removed 4 bases from V and 2 bases from J, with 16 bases in between. In DNA form, the CDR3 reads TGTGCCAGCAGCGCGCGCCAGGTAAACCCCTACGAGCAGTACTTC. Protein product: CASSARQVNPYEQYF.

The rearrangement joins TRBV7-2 to TRBJ2-7, with TRBD2 matching 9 bases. The V segment lost 5 bases and the J segment 2 bases; nucleotides outside the gene matches: 4. The CDR3 has 14 amino acids. CDR1 SGHTA and CDR2 FQGNSA come from the germline V gene. The CDR3 sequence is CASSPSSGAYEQYF. The CDR3 DNA reads as TGTGCCAGCAGCCCTTCTAGCGGGGCCTACGAGCAGTACTTC.

The chain joins TRBV9 to TRBJ1-2; 9 bases align to TRBD1. The germline V gene encodes CDR1 SGDLS and CDR2 YYNGEE. This CDR3 is 14 amino acids long. V gave up 3 bases and J gave up 6 bases; unmatched junction bases: 6. The CDR3 loop reads CASSAAGTGHGYTF. The DNA of the CDR3 is TGTGCCAGCAGCGCGGCCGGGACAGGGCATGGCTACACCTTC.

This clone has more than one count but fewer than ten. Other DNA sequences in this specimen translate into the identical CDR3. This chain joins TRBV5-8 and TRBJ1-2, with TRBD1 matching 7 bases. With V trimmed by 2 bases and J by 6 bases, 4 bases remained unmatched. The CDR3 loop spans 13 amino acids. The germline V gene has CDR1 SGHTS and CDR2 YDEGEE. The CDR3 DNA follows: TGTGCCAGCAGCTTTGGGCAGGGGGATGGCTACACCTTC. Its translation: CASSFGQGDGYTF.

The chain uses TRBV12-3 or TRBV12-4 and TRBJ2-2, with a possible D match to TRBD1 (5 bases). There are 13 residues in the CDR3. V gave up 4 bases and J gave up 5 bases, with 8 bases separating them. CDR3 nucleotides: TGTGCCAGCAGTTGGGGCAGGACCGGGGAGCTGTTTTTT. It specifies CASSWGRTGELFF.

The V call is TRBV18, the J call TRBJ1-4; weak D call: TRBD1 (5 bases). Trimming took off 3 bases at V and 8 bases at J, with 10 bases between the two ends. This CDR3 region has 13 residues. Germline V gives CDR1 KGHSH, CDR2 LQKENI. The DNA of the CDR3 is TGTGCCAGCTCACCGACAGCGGGGGAAAAACTGTTTTTT. This sequence encodes CASSPTAGEKLFF.

The chain joins TRBV18 to TRBJ2-5; D unresolved. V was cut by 3 bases and J by 3 bases, with 5 bases left in between. Germline V CDR1 and CDR2: KGHSH, LQKENI. The CDR3 length is 12 residues. DNA for the CDR3: TGTGCCAGCTCACCTTATGAAGAGACCCAGTACTTC. Protein product: CASSPYEETQYF.

This clone appeared a single time. The chain combines TRBV19 with TRBJ2-3, with 14 nucleotides matching TRBD2. Germline-derived CDR1 and CDR2 are LNHDA and SQIVND (reference sequence). The CDR3 consists of 17 residues. The V gene end was trimmed by 5 bases and the J gene end by 3 bases; junction bases not matched to a gene: 7. The CDR3 sequence is CASSSSGLAGGTDTQYF. In DNA, the CDR3 is TGTGCCAGTAGTTCCAGTGGACTAGCGGGGGGAACAGATACGCAGTATTTT.

The chain has TRBV14 and TRBJ1-5, with D possibly matching TRBD1 (5 bases). Germline V lookup: CDR1 SGHDN, CDR2 FVKESK. V lost 1 base, J lost 0 bases, and 19 bases lay in between. This CDR3 region has 19 residues. CDR3 protein: CASSQAERTRSISNQPQHF. In DNA form, the CDR3 reads TGTGCCAGCAGCCAAGCTGAAAGGACAAGAAGTATTAGCAATCAGCCCCAGCATTTT.

The rearrangement links TRBV28 to TRBJ2-5; 8 bases align to TRBD1. Germline CDR1 and CDR2: MDHEN and SYDVKM. With 6 bases clipped from V and 4 bases from J, the junction kept 7 bases outside the gene matches. There are 14 residues in the CDR3. This CDR3 reads CASSSTGGGETQYF. The CDR3 bases are TGTGCCAGCAGCTCTACAGGGGGTGGAGAGACCCAGTACTTC.